This record concerns one T cell receptor (beta chain) sequence. Its antigen is unidentified. The germline V and J ends were trimmed by 4 bases and 0 bases, with 6 bases remaining between them. The CDR3 runs 13 residues. Germline CDR1 is LNHDA and CDR2 is SQIVND (reference sequence). This specimen comes from a study of T cells in localized non-small cell lung cancer. Findings and caveats of the study: A higher density of T cells in blood coincided with extended overall survival. Clonality peaked in uninvolved adjacent lung rather than tumor. Median about 56 top-100 tumor clones were shared with paired adjacent lung.

Produced via immunoSEQ multiplex PCR; TCRdb's table is partial and in-frame only. This table has approximately 100,000 clones, around 90% appearing once. The source is a woman between 35 and 70 years old with stage II squamous cell lung carcinoma. The genes are TRBV19 and TRBJ2-5; D not resolved. Sample: PBMCs, taken before any cancer treatment. This CDR3 reads CASSSPDQETQYF. DNA for the CDR3: TGTGCCAGTAGTAGTCCAGACCAAGAGACCCAGTACTTC.